This T cell receptor beta chain was identified during a study of tumor-infiltrating lymphocytes in localized non-small cell lung cancer. The assay was immunoSEQ multiplex PCR, and TCRdb's table has in-frame clones only and misses some. Counted here are more than 9,000 clones, roughly 60% occurring once; the ten biggest clones make up approximately 10%. By its share, this clone is medium-sized. CDR3 length: 13 residues. Deletions cut 7 bases from V and 5 bases from J, with 14 bases between. Per germline, CDR1 MNHNS and CDR2 SASEGT. Sequencing input: lung tumor tissue. The clonotype originates from a human donor with non-small cell lung cancer. The V gene is TRBV6-1, the J gene TRBJ2-5; D is uncertain. The chain's CDR3 is CASNGHTMETQYF. For the CDR3, the DNA is TGTGCCAGCAATGGGCATACCATGGAGACCCAGTACTTC.